This TCR beta chain was identified in a study of blood T cells in healthy people across ages. Study-wide points: Across samples, TCR beta diversity tracked strongly with naive T cell percentage. Because sorting was not performed, PBMCs prevented conclusive naive versus antigen-experienced comparison.

Sample-barcoded 5' priming and a J-beta primer mix drove a second PCR of 7 to 11 cycles. Each CDR3 protein gets one entry after TCRdb re-called the 5' RACE reads with MiXCR. The sample includes about 1.5 million distinct CDR3 sequences, 42% seen only once; the top ten take 7.9%. The CDR3 is made up of 12 amino acids. V shed 2 bases, J shed 15 bases, and the junction held 6 bases outside the gene matches. Germline V gene lookup returns CDR1 MDHEN and CDR2 SYDVKM. Turning to this clonotype: Its specificity is unknown.

The chain employs TRBV28 and TRBJ1-5; the match to TRBD1 covers 8 bases. The receptor's source is a woman between 18 and 29 years old in good health. Input material: blood. The CDR3, as DNA: TGTGCCAGCAGTTTACCTGGCGGGACAGGGCATTTT. Its translation is CASSLPGGTGHF.